Below, 29 T cell receptor beta chains from the same sample are listed, as sequenced in a study of CD8 T cells in ankylosing spondylitis. TCRdb re-derived calls from the 5' RACE reads in MiXCR, one entry per CDR3 protein. In the table there are about 350,000 distinct CDR3 sequences, 20% to 25% of which are singletons. The material sequenced was blood, either unsorted or a sorted T cell fraction (not recorded which). These receptors came from a male donor with ankylosing spondylitis or in good health (not recorded which).

The chain combines TRBV7-6 with TRBJ2-7; TRBD1 agrees at 9 bases. Trimming cost V 4 bases and J 7 bases; bases outside gene matches: 8. CDR3 length equals 14 residues. The V gene's germline CDR1 is SGHVS and CDR2 FNYEAQ. The CDR3 bases are TGTGCCAGCAGCTCGGGACAGGGACCGGGTGAGCAGTACTTC. It translates to CASSSGQGPGEQYF.

This clonotype came up a few times. The chain couples TRBV4-1 to TRBJ1-5, with D maybe TRBD1 (5 bases). The CDR3 sequence is 14 residues long. Germline assignment: CDR1 MGHRA and CDR2 YSYEKL. V was pared by 1 base and J by 5 bases, with 9 bases between. The CDR3: CASSQVRGDQPQHF. The CDR3 region has the DNA TGCGCCAGCAGCCAAGTTCGGGGGGATCAGCCCCAGCATTTT.

This clonotype has more than one count but fewer than ten. V and J are TRBV20-1 and TRBJ2-7; D remains ambiguous. Between the trimmed V and J ends, which lost 4 bases and 0 bases, there was a span of 7 bases. CDR3 size: 12 residues. The germline gives CDR1 DFQATT, CDR2 SNEGSKA (reference sequence). The CDR3 loop reads CSATDNSYEQYF. CDR3 DNA: TGCAGTGCTACCGACAACTCCTACGAGCAGTACTTC.

V and J are TRBV7-9 and TRBJ2-2; D is perhaps TRBD1 or TRBD2 (6 bases each). Between the trimmed V and J ends, which lost 6 bases and 2 bases, there was a span of 19 bases. The length of the CDR3 is 17 residues. Germline V gives CDR1 SEHNR, CDR2 FQNEAQ (reference sequence). The CDR3: CASREGGTRSNTGELFF. CDR3 in DNA: TGTGCCAGCAGAGAGGGGGGCACGCGCAGTAACACCGGGGAGCTGTTTTTT.

This chain uses TRBV7-9 with TRBJ2-2; perhaps TRBD1 as D (5 bases). Trimming stripped 8 bases from V and 4 bases from J, with 11 bases between. This CDR3 comprises 13 residues. The germline CDR1 and CDR2 sequences are SEHNR and FQNEAQ (reference sequence). CDR3 in DNA: TGTGCCAGCGGCGACAGCACCACCGGGGAGCTGTTTTTT. Residues: CASGDSTTGELFF.

This clonotype has ten or more counts. The rearrangement joins TRBV29-1 to TRBJ2-1; TRBD2 agrees at 8 bases. Germline CDR1 SQVTM, CDR2 ANQGSEA. The V gene end was trimmed by 4 bases and the J gene end by 3 bases; junction bases not matched to a gene: 8. This CDR3 comprises 15 residues. Here the CDR3 DNA reads TGCAGCGTTGTTATATCAACTAGCGGCTACAATGAGCAGTTCTTC. Its translation: CSVVISTSGYNEQFF.

V and J are TRBV27 and TRBJ2-7; TRBD1 matches at 9 bases. The J segment lost 5 bases and the V segment lost 5 bases, leaving 4 bases of the junction unmatched. CDR1 and CDR2 from the germline V gene are MNHEY and SMNVEV (reference sequence). This CDR3 is built from 13 residues. The chain's CDR3 is CASSGQGFDEQYF. The DNA for the CDR3 is TGTGCCAGCAGTGGACAGGGGTTCGACGAGCAGTACTTC.

The sample holds a few counts of this clonotype. The chain carries TRBV10-3 and TRBJ1-2; TRBD1 matches 7 bases. The CDR3 covers 14 residues. Per the germline V gene, CDR1 is ENHRY and CDR2 is SYGVKD. The V gene end was trimmed by 4 bases and the J gene end by 7 bases; junction bases not matched to a gene: 9. The CDR3 here is CAISAPTQGGGYTF. CDR3 bases: TGTGCCATCAGTGCTCCAACCCAGGGGGGTGGCTACACCTTC.

This clonotype was seen a handful of times. The chain employs TRBV20-1 and TRBJ2-7; 8 nucleotides line up with TRBD2. V lost 0 bases, J lost 3 bases, and 7 bases stayed unmatched. Germline assignment: CDR1 DFQATT and CDR2 SNEGSKA (reference sequence). This CDR3 comprises 15 residues. CDR3 bases: TGCAGTGCTAGAGATCGGGTAGCGGGGCTCTACGAGCAGTACTTC. It is translated as CSARDRVAGLYEQYF.

This clonotype was counted many times. The chain links TRBV5-1 to TRBJ2-2, with D perhaps matching TRBD2 (5 bases). The CDR3 is made up of 13 amino acids. Trimming took off 3 bases at V and 3 bases at J, with 6 bases between the two ends. The germline V gene has CDR1 SGHRS and CDR2 YFSETQ. CDR3 nucleotide sequence: TGCGCCAGCAGCTACGGGGACACCGGGGAGCTGTTTTTT. Amino acids: CASSYGDTGELFF.

This chain connects TRBV29-1 to TRBJ2-7; TRBD1 or TRBD2 may be the D gene (5 bases each). Trimming removed 6 bases from V and 0 bases from J, with 18 bases in between. The CDR3 has 15 amino acids. Germline CDR1 reads SQVTM; CDR2 reads ANQGSEA. The CDR3 loop is CSVEGQVDGSYEQYF. As DNA, the CDR3 is TGCAGCGTCGAGGGGCAGGTCGACGGCTCCTACGAGCAGTACTTC.

This clonotype was counted only a few times. CDR3 sequence reads: CASSLLPPRRAGGVTDTQYF. In nucleotides, the CDR3 is TGTGCCAGCAGTCTACTTCCCCCTCGCCGAGCGGGGGGGGTCACAGATACGCAGTATTTT. The V gene is TRBV27, the J gene TRBJ2-3; 10 bases fit TRBD2. The V and J ends lost 5 bases and 2 bases, in that order; junction bases with no gene match: 19. Per germline, CDR1 MNHEY and CDR2 SMNVEV (reference sequence). The CDR3 consists of 20 residues.

V usage is TRBV20-1 and J usage is TRBJ2-2; the D is unclear. The V and J ends lost 6 bases and 2 bases respectively, with 10 bases between them. Germline V gene lookup returns CDR1 DFQATT and CDR2 SNEGSKA (reference sequence). This CDR3 is 13 amino acids long. This chain's CDR3 is CSAGGTNTGELFF. CDR3 in DNA: TGCAGTGCCGGCGGAACTAACACCGGGGAGCTGTTTTTT.

For the CDR3, the DNA is TGTGCCAGCAGCTTAGGAGACAGGGGGCTTCACGGGGAGCTGTTTTTT. It yields the protein CASSLGDRGLHGELFF. The V and J genes are TRBV7-9 and TRBJ2-2; 10 nucleotides line up with TRBD1. The CDR3 has 16 residues. V lost 1 base, J lost 7 bases, and 6 bases stayed unmatched. Germline-derived CDR1 and CDR2 are SEHNR and FQNEAQ (reference sequence). Supplemented by reference TRBV7-9 and TRBJ2-2, the full variable domain reads DTGVSQNPRHKITKRGQNVTFRCDPISEHNRLYWYRQTLGQGPEFLTYFQNEAQLEKSRLLSDRFSAERPKGSFSTLEIQRTEQGDSAMYLCASSLGDRGLHGELFFGEGSRLTVL.

The chain employs TRBV12-3 or TRBV12-4 and TRBJ2-1; the D gene could be TRBD1 or TRBD2 (6 bases each). The CDR3 length is 12 residues. V was shortened by 6 bases and J by 10 bases, with 13 bases between the two germline ends. DNA for the CDR3: TGTGCCAGCAGGCAAGGGGGGCCCGAGCAGTTCTTC. As protein: CASRQGGPEQFF.

This clonotype appeared many times. The chain uses TRBV12-3 or TRBV12-4 and TRBJ2-1; D call uncertain. The ends were cut back, 6 bases at V and 5 bases at J, with 5 bases in the middle. The CDR3 is 11 residues long. Here the CDR3 reads CASSSDNEQFF. DNA for the CDR3: TGTGCCAGCAGCTCGGACAATGAGCAGTTCTTC.

V and J are TRBV10-3 and TRBJ2-4; D gene unclear. The germline V gene has CDR1 ENHRY and CDR2 SYGVKD. The V end was cut by 0 bases, the J end by 6 bases, with 12 bases between. There are 15 residues in the CDR3. This CDR3 reads CAISESRSQRNIQYF. CDR3 DNA: TGTGCCATCAGTGAGTCGAGGTCTCAAAGAAACATTCAGTACTTC.

The chain couples TRBV12-3 or TRBV12-4 to TRBJ2-2, with D tentatively TRBD2 (5 bases). V lost 5 bases and J lost 0, with 10 bases in between. The CDR3 sequence is 15 residues long. The CDR3 bases are TGTGCCAGCAGTGCGGGTGTCGCGAACACCGGGGAGCTGTTTTTT. Its protein product is CASSAGVANTGELFF.

This chain connects TRBV9 to TRBJ2-5, with D perhaps assigned TRBD1 or TRBD2 (5 bases each). Germline CDR1 reads SGDLS; CDR2 reads YYNGEE. The CDR3 loop spans 15 amino acids. V shed 3 bases and J shed 5 bases, with 17 bases lying between them. CDR3: CASSDPQGVSETQYF. The CDR3 DNA reads as TGTGCCAGCAGCGACCCCCAGGGAGTTTCGGAGACCCAGTACTTC. The full variable domain, its missing parts supplied by reference TRBV9 and TRBJ2-5, is DSGVTQTPKHLITATGQRVTLRCSPRSGDLSVYWYQQSLDQGLQFLIQYYNGEERAKGNILERFSAQQFPDLHSELNLSSLELGDSALYFCASSDPQGVSETQYFGPGTRLLVL.

Only a few counts were recorded for this clonotype. This sequence joins TRBV18 and TRBJ2-7; 8 nucleotides match TRBD1. CDR3 length equals 15 residues. Germline V gene sequence: CDR1 KGHSH, CDR2 LQKENI. The trim removed 3 bases at V and 5 bases at J, leaving 9 bases unmatched. The CDR3 DNA reads TGTGCCAGCTCACCGCGGGACAGGCCGGCCCACGAGCAGTACTTC. It codes for CASSPRDRPAHEQYF.

The V gene is TRBV20-1, the J gene TRBJ1-5; weak D call: TRBD1 (6 bases). Trimming cost V 6 bases and J 0 bases, with 9 bases left between them. There are 13 residues in the CDR3. Germline V gene lookup returns CDR1 DFQATT and CDR2 SNEGSKA (reference sequence). This CDR3 is CSARTDSNQPQHF. CDR3 nucleotide sequence: TGCAGTGCCCGGACAGATAGCAATCAGCCCCAGCATTTT.

This chain uses TRBV3-1 with TRBJ2-3; D is perhaps TRBD1 or TRBD2 (5 bases each). CDR1 LGHDT and CDR2 YNNKEL come from the germline V gene (reference sequence). The CDR3 consists of 19 residues. Deletions cut 7 bases from V and 0 bases from J, with 26 bases between. In DNA, the CDR3 is TGTGCCAGCAACCCCCCTCCAGGAGCGAGGGACCTTAGCACAGATACGCAGTATTTT. This translates into CASNPPPGARDLSTDTQYF.

This clonotype came up a few times. The chain carries TRBV9 and TRBJ2-3; 8 bases line up with TRBD2. The CDR3 is made up of 16 amino acids. Germline CDR1 and CDR2: SGDLS and YYNGEE. Trimming removed 0 bases from V and 6 bases from J; junction bases left unmatched: 9. CDR3 in amino acids: CASSVVGAGAGDTQYF. The CDR3 region has the DNA TGTGCCAGCAGCGTAGTCGGAGCGGGGGCAGGGGATACGCAGTATTTT.

V and J are TRBV9 and TRBJ2-3; perhaps TRBD2 as D (7 bases). Germline assignment: CDR1 SGDLS and CDR2 YYNGEE. With 1 base removed from V and 3 bases from J, the gap between germline ends came to 15 bases. CDR3 length equals 16 residues. The CDR3 protein is CASSVMRGGRTDTQYF. CDR3 sequence (DNA): TGTGCCAGCAGCGTAATGAGGGGGGGCCGAACAGATACGCAGTATTTT.

Only a few counts were recorded for this clonotype. V is TRBV20-1 and J is TRBJ2-1; maybe TRBD2 (6 bases). CDR3 length: 16 residues. Trimming took off 6 bases at V and 4 bases at J, with 22 bases between the two ends. Germline CDR1 DFQATT, CDR2 SNEGSKA (reference sequence). The chain's CDR3 is CSAKQVGTGDYNEQFF. In DNA, the CDR3 is TGCAGTGCCAAGCAGGTCGGGACTGGTGATTACAATGAGCAGTTCTTC.

This clonotype occurred a few times. The junction departs from the called germline gene at one end, perhaps through a read error. V gene TRBV4-1 combines with J gene TRBJ2-2; 9 nucleotides align to TRBD1. Germline V gene sequence: CDR1 MGHRA, CDR2 YSYEKL. There are 15 residues in the CDR3. CDR3: CASRGGQGNPGELFF. CDR3 nucleotide sequence: TGCGCCAGCAGAGGTGGACAGGGGAACCCCGGGGAGCTGTTTTTT.

This clonotype was recorded a few times. V and J are TRBV29-1 and TRBJ2-5; D possibly corresponds to TRBD2 (6 bases). V was shortened by 7 bases and J by 6 bases, with 18 bases between the two germline ends. The CDR3 is 13 amino acids. Germline values: CDR1 SQVTM, CDR2 ANQGSEA. Written as DNA, the CDR3 is TGCAGCGCCCGGGACTGGGATGTAAAGACCCAGTACTTC. Amino acids: CSARDWDVKTQYF.

This clonotype turned up a few times. The chain joins TRBV12-3 or TRBV12-4 to TRBJ2-1; D assignment may be TRBD1 or TRBD2 (6 bases each). The CDR3 length is 15 residues. With 5 bases removed from V and 7 bases from J, the gap between germline ends came to 18 bases. The CDR3 coding sequence is TGTGCCAGCAGTCCCTCAACTCAGGGGAGGAATGAGCAGTTCTTC. Protein sequence: CASSPSTQGRNEQFF.

This clonotype occurred a few times. The chain recombines TRBV10-3 with TRBJ2-5; D gene uncertain. V lost 1 base, J lost 1 base, and 10 bases lay in between. There are 15 residues in the CDR3. CDR1 is ENHRY, CDR2 SYGVKD, per germline. CDR3 nucleotides: TGTGCCATCAGTGAGTTTGGCAGTCCCCAAGAGACCCAGTACTTC. Translation: CAISEFGSPQETQYF.